One and the same sample provided the 8 T cell receptor beta chains below, sequenced in a study of vaccination effects on CD4 cells after COVID-19. The antigens these receptors bind are not known. Here immunoSEQ multiplex PCR was the method, and the copy in TCRdb shows in-frame clones only, minus some. Among fewer than 80,000 clones listed, roughly 74% were seen once. Antigen-specific CD4+ T cells expanded by the ViraFEST assay with viral peptide pools were then sequenced. At the end of about ten days of culture, CD4+ T cells were isolated. Every participant took two doses of the BNT162b2 or mRNA-1273 vaccine. The sequencing here drew on CD4+ T cells from PBMCs cultured with HCoV-229E spike peptides, taken after COVID-19 vaccination. The receptors were sampled from a human donor who received a COVID-19 vaccine.

The chain couples TRBV19 to TRBJ2-1; 8 positions agree with TRBD1. The length of the CDR3 is 15 residues. Losses at the gene ends were 4 bases for V and 9 bases for J; bases not matched to a gene: 11. The germline CDR1 and CDR2 sequences are LNHDA and SQIVND (reference sequence). The CDR3 protein is CASSTQTGVVREQFF. Written as DNA, the CDR3 is TGTGCCAGTAGTACACAGACAGGGGTAGTACGTGAGCAGTTCTTC.

This clone has a single count. The V gene is TRBV7-9, the J gene TRBJ2-1, with 11 bases that match TRBD2. After removal of 3 bases from V and 3 bases from J, the junction contained 4 bases not matched to a gene. The germline CDR1 and CDR2 sequences are SEHNR and FQNEAQ (reference sequence). The CDR3 consists of 16 residues. This CDR3 reads CASSFGTSGVYNEQFF. The DNA for the CDR3 is TGTGCCAGCAGCTTCGGGACTAGCGGTGTCTACAATGAGCAGTTCTTC. The full variable domain, completed using reference TRBV7-9 and TRBJ2-1, is DTGVSQNPRHKITKRGQNVTFRCDPISEHNRLYWYRQTLGQGPEFLTYFQNEAQLEKSRLLSDRFSAERPKGSFSTLEIQRTEQGDSAMYLCASSFGTSGVYNEQFFGPGTRLTVL.

The genes are TRBV6-2 or TRBV6-3 and TRBJ2-3; D is ambiguous. The CDR3 sequence is 15 residues long. Trimming took off 2 bases at V and 0 bases at J, with 9 bases between the two ends. Germline V gives CDR1 MNHEY, CDR2 SVGEGT. CDR3 sequence reads: CASSYRWASTDTQYF. DNA of the CDR3: TGTGCCAGCAGTTACAGGTGGGCTAGCACAGATACGCAGTATTTT.

The chain's CDR3 is CASSPRGVGELFF. DNA of the CDR3: TGTGCCAGCAGCCCTCGGGGGGTCGGGGAGCTGTTTTTT. The chain employs TRBV5-6 and TRBJ2-2, with 7 bases identical to TRBD2. CDR3 length: 13 residues. Germline V gene data show CDR1 as SGHDT and CDR2 as YYEEEE. Losses at the gene ends were 4 bases for V and 7 bases for J; bases not matched to a gene: 4.

The rearrangement uses TRBV19 and TRBJ1-2; D is unresolved. Trimming cost V 8 bases and J 4 bases, with 17 bases left between them. Germline assignment: CDR1 LNHDA and CDR2 SQIVND (reference sequence). The CDR3 loop spans 14 amino acids. The CDR3 sequence is CASRRPQRGYGYTF. CDR3 in DNA: TGTGCCAGTCGGAGACCCCAACGGGGCTATGGCTACACCTTC.

This chain joins TRBV11-1 and TRBJ1-4, with 8 bases aligning to TRBD1. Germline loops: CDR1 SGHAT, CDR2 FQDESV (reference sequence). Trimming removed 5 bases from V and 8 bases from J; junction bases left unmatched: 7. CDR3 length equals 14 residues. The CDR3 region is CASSRTGMDEKLFF. As DNA, the CDR3 is TGTGCCAGCAGCAGGACAGGGATGGACGAAAAACTGTTTTTT. The full variable domain, rest sourced from reference TRBV11-1 and TRBJ1-4, is EAEVAQSPRYKITEKSQAVAFWCDPISGHATLYWYRQILGQGPELLVQFQDESVVDDSQLPKDRFSAERLKGVDSTLKIQPAELGDSAMYLCASSRTGMDEKLFFGSGTQLSVL.

This chain connects TRBV4-3 to TRBJ1-4; no firm D call. The CDR3 sequence is 14 residues long. Germline loops: CDR1 LGHNA, CDR2 YSLEER. V gave up 3 bases and J gave up 8 bases, with 13 bases separating them. The CDR3 DNA follows: TGCGCCAGCAGCCAGGCCGACTCGGGGGAAAAACTGTTTTTT. It is translated as CASSQADSGEKLFF.

The chain couples TRBV3-1 (or the pseudogene TRBV3-2) to TRBJ1-1; D is ambiguous. In germline, CDR1 is LGHDT, CDR2 YNNKEL (reference sequence). Deletions cut 2 bases from V and 3 bases from J, with 10 bases between. The CDR3 loop spans 14 amino acids. The CDR3 loop is CASSQRMADTEAFF. In DNA, the CDR3 is TGTGCCAGCAGCCAAAGGATGGCGGACACTGAAGCTTTCTTT.